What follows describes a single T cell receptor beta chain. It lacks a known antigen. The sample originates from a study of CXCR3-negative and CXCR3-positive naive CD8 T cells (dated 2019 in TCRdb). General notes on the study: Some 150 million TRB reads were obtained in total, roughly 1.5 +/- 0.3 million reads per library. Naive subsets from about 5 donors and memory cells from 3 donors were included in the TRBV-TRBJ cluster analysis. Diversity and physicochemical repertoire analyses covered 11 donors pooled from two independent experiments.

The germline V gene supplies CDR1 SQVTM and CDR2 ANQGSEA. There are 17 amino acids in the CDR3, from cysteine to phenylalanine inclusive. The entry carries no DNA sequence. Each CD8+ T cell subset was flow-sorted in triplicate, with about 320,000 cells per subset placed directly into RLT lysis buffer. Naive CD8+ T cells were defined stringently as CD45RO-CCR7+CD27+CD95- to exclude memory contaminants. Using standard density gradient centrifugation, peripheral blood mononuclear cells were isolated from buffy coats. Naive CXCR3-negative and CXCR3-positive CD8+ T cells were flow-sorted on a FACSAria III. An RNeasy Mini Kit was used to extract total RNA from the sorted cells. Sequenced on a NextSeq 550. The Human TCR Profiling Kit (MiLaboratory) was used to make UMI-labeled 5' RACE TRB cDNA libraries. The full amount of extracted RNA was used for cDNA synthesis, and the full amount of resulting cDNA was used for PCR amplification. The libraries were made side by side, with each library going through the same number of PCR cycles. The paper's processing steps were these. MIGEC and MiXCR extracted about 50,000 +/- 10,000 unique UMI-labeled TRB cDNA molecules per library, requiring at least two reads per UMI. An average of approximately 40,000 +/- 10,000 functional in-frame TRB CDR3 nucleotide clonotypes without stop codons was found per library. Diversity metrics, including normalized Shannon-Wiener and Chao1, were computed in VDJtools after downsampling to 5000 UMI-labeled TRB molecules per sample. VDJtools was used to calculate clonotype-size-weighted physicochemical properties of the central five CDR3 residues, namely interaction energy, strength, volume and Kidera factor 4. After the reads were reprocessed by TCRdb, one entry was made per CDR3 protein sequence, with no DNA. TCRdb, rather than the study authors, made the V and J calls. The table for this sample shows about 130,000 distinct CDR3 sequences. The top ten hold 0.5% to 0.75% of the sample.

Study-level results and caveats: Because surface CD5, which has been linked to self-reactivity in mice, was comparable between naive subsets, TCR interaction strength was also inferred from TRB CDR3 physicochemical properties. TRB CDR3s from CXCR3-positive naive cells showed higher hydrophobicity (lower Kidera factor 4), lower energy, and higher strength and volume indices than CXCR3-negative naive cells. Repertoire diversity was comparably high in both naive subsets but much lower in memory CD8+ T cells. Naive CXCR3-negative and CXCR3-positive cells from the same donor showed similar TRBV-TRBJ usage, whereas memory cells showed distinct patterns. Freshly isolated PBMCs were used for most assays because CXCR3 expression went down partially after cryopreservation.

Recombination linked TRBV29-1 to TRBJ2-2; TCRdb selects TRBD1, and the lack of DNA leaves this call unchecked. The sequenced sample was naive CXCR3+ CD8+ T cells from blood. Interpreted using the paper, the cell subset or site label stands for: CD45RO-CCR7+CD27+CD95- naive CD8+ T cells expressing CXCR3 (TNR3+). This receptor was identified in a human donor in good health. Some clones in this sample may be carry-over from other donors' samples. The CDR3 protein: CSVDSVAGAANTGELFF.